This TCR beta chain was profiled in a study of regulatory T cells in long-lasting Graves disease. Study-level points and caveats: TCR diversity was lower in persistent Graves' patients (versus newly diagnosed ones). There were preferences for TRBV28, TRBJ1-2 and TRBJ2-5 in persistent disease.

At least ten counts were recorded for this clonotype. Its antigen remains unknown. Arm-PCR of CDR3 regions and iRepertoire HTBI primers were used to build TCR beta libraries. One entry per CDR3 protein, called by TCRdb with MiXCR from the multiplex PCR reads. The sample gives almost 350,000 distinct CDR3 sequences, around 20% of which show up once; about 29% is in the top ten. Germline CDR1 reads SEHNR; CDR2 reads FQNEAQ (reference sequence). Between the trimmed V and J ends, which lost 5 bases and 2 bases, there was a span of 21 bases. The CDR3 consists of 17 residues. Stated time point: persistent/refractory GD, antithyroid drugs over 5 years with positive TRAb. With RNA extracted from PBMCs as input, the TCR library was made.

The genes are TRBV7-9 and TRBJ1-2; weak D call: TRBD1 (5 bases). This material consisted of peripheral blood mononuclear cells (PBMCs), taken when the disease was refractory, from a patient treated with antithyroid drugs. The sequence came from a female donor with Graves disease. The CDR3 loop reads CASSLTGGGQLNYGYTF. The CDR3 bases are TGTGCCAGCAGCCTTACCGGGGGAGGGCAACTAAACTATGGCTACACCTTC.